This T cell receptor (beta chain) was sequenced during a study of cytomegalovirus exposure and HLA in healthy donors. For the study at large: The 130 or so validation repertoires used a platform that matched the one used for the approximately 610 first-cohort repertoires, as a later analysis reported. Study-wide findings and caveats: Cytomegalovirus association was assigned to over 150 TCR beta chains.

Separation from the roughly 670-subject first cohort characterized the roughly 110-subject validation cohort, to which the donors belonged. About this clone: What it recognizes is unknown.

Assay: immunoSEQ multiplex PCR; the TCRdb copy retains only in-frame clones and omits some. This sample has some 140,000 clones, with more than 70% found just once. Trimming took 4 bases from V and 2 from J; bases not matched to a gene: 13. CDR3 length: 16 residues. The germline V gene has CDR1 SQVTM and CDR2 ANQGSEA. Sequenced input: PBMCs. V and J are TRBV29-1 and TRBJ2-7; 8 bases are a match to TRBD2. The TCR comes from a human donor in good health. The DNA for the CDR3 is TGCAGCGTTGCAGCTAGCGGGTCCCGCACGACCTACGAGCAGTACTTC. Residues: CSVAASGSRTTYEQYF.